The next 26 T cell receptor beta chains were all read from a single sample in a study of cytomegalovirus exposure and HLA in healthy donors. The PCR had 60 Vbeta and 13 Jbeta primers. TCRdb's copy holds only in-frame clones and misses some; the assay was immunoSEQ multiplex PCR. The repertoire has approximately 210,000 clones, almost 80% of them found once; the top ten carry 1.5% to 2%. The sequencing input was PBMCs. The receptors were sampled from a male donor in good health and CMV-seronegative.

The chain employs TRBV18 and TRBJ1-1; 8 positions agree with TRBD1. The germline V gene encodes CDR1 KGHSH and CDR2 LQKENI. J was trimmed by 1 base and V by 2 bases; bases with no gene match: 3. The CDR3 has 15 amino acids. CDR3 amino acids: CASSPSGTGNTEAFF. The DNA of the CDR3 is TGTGCCAGCTCACCATCCGGGACAGGGAACACTGAAGCTTTCTTT.

Comment on this clone: One end of the junction does not line up with germline, which may come from a read error. V gene TRBV7-9 combines with J gene TRBJ2-1; D gene unclear. The CDR3 spans 14 residues. In germline, CDR1 is SEHNR, CDR2 FQNEAQ (reference sequence). CDR3 sequence: CSSSPVSSYNEQFF. DNA of the CDR3: TGTTCCAGCAGCCCGGTGAGCTCCTACAATGAGCAGTTCTTC. Together with reference TRBV7-9 and TRBJ2-1, the CDR3 gives the full variable domain: DTGVSQNPRHKITKRGQNVTFRCDPISEHNRLYWYRQTLGQGPEFLTYFQNEAQLEKSRLLSDRFSAERPKGSFSTLEIQRTEQGDSAMYLCSSSPVSSYNEQFFGPGTRLTVL.

J is TRBJ1-5 and V is TRBV7-8; TRBD1 agrees at 7 bases. Trimming cost V 5 bases and J 2 bases; bases outside gene matches: 3. The CDR3 sequence is 14 residues long. Germline CDR1 reads SGHVS; CDR2 reads FQNEAQ. This CDR3 is CASSHGQGNQPQHF. CDR3 in DNA: TGTGCCAGCAGCCACGGACAGGGCAATCAGCCCCAGCATTTT.

This clone has just one count. The chain combines TRBV18 with TRBJ1-2; 7 bases are a match to TRBD1. This CDR3 is 16 amino acids long. CDR1 is KGHSH, CDR2 LQKENI, per germline. J gave up 4 bases and V 1 base, and 9 bases lay outside the gene matches. Here the CDR3 DNA reads TGTGCCAGCTCACCACAACAGGGGCCAGCGGGCTATGGCTACACCTTC. Translation gives CASSPQQGPAGYGYTF.

J is TRBJ2-7 and V is TRBV7-9; D ambiguous. Per the germline V gene, CDR1 is SEHNR and CDR2 is FQNEAQ (reference sequence). This CDR3 is built from 13 residues. V lost 1 base and J lost 3, with 7 bases in between. CDR3 nucleotide sequence: TGTGCCAGCAGCTTAGTGAGGTTCTACGAGCAGTACTTC. Translating it yields CASSLVRFYEQYF.

The chain uses TRBV9 and TRBJ2-2; D gene ambiguous. The V gene lost 1 base and the J gene lost 4 bases, with 5 bases spanning the gap. The V gene's germline CDR1 is SGDLS and CDR2 YYNGEE. There are 13 residues in the CDR3. CDR3 amino acids: CASSVFGTGELFF. As DNA, the CDR3 is TGTGCCAGCAGCGTATTCGGCACCGGGGAGCTGTTTTTT. The complete variable domain, with remaining parts taken from reference TRBV9 and TRBJ2-2, reads DSGVTQTPKHLITATGQRVTLRCSPRSGDLSVYWYQQSLDQGLQFLIQYYNGEERAKGNILERFSAQQFPDLHSELNLSSLELGDSALYFCASSVFGTGELFFGEGSRLTVL.

The gene calls are TRBV28 and TRBJ2-7, with D perhaps TRBD1 (6 bases). V lost 8 bases and J lost 6, with 17 bases in between. Germline values: CDR1 MDHEN, CDR2 SYDVKM. CDR3 length: 13 residues. CDR3 residues: CASGPMDSAEQYF. The CDR3 DNA reads TGTGCCAGCGGGCCCATGGACAGTGCCGAGCAGTACTTC.

This clone was found a few times. The CDR3 here is CASSLRTGGYEQYF. CDR3 sequence (DNA): TGTGCCAGCAGCCTACGGACAGGGGGCTACGAGCAGTACTTC. This sequence joins TRBV11-2 and TRBJ2-7; 10 bases match TRBD1. V was pared by 5 bases and J by 3 bases, with 4 bases of the junction left unmatched. The CDR3 contains 14 residues. CDR1 SGHAT and CDR2 FQNNGV come from the germline V gene.

This chain links TRBV21-1 with TRBJ1-2; the table's D call of TRBD1 was not tested on the DNA. TRBV21-1 is given as a pseudogene. This CDR3 has 13 amino acids. CDR3 coding DNA: TGTGCCAGCAGCGCGAACAGGGTAGAGGGCTACACCTTC. It yields the protein CASSANRVEGYTF.

The rearrangement links TRBV7-3 to TRBJ2-5, with a weak D call TRBD2 (6 bases). There are 13 residues in the CDR3. The ends were cut back, 3 bases at V and 2 bases at J, with 7 bases in the middle. Germline CDR1 is SGHTA and CDR2 is FQGTGA. This CDR3 reads CASSFGTQETQYF. CDR3 DNA sequence: TGTGCCAGCAGCTTCGGGACTCAAGAGACCCAGTACTTC.

The chain combines TRBV9 with TRBJ2-3, with TRBD1 matching 7 bases. Germline CDR1 and CDR2: SGDLS and YYNGEE. The CDR3 consists of 16 residues. V gave up 0 bases and J gave up 0 bases; unmatched junction bases: 4. The CDR3 DNA sequence: TGTGCCAGCAGCGTAGGACAGGGCACTAGCACAGATACGCAGTATTTT. This encodes CASSVGQGTSTDTQYF.

The gene calls are TRBV5-1 and TRBJ1-3; TRBD1 matches 8 bases. The germline CDR1 and CDR2 sequences are SGHRS and YFSETQ. This CDR3 has 16 amino acids. Losses at the gene ends were 5 bases for V and 3 bases for J; bases not matched to a gene: 10. The DNA for the CDR3 is TGCGCCAGCAGTGAAGACCAGGGGGCCTTTGGAAACACCATATATTTT. Residues: CASSEDQGAFGNTIYF.

V gene TRBV7-6 combines with J gene TRBJ2-3; 11 nucleotides line up with TRBD2. Germline assignment: CDR1 SGHVS and CDR2 FNYEAQ. After removal of 0 bases from V and 5 bases from J, the junction contained 4 bases not matched to a gene. The CDR3 spans 16 residues. DNA for the CDR3: TGTGCCAGCAGCTTAGCCCCGGGACTAGCGGAAGATACGCAGTATTTT. Protein sequence: CASSLAPGLAEDTQYF.

The rearrangement uses TRBV10-2 and TRBJ2-5; tentative D call: TRBD2 (6 bases). The assigned J gene may be wrong: the sequence end matches TRBJ2-7 better. The CDR3 loop spans 11 amino acids. Germline CDR1 and CDR2: WSHSY and SAAADI. The CDR3 sequence: CASRGLFEQYF. In DNA form, the CDR3 reads TGCGCCAGCAGGGGACTCTTCGAGCAGTACTTC.

V gene TRBV5-4 combines with J gene TRBJ1-1; the match to TRBD1 covers 9 bases. This CDR3 spans 16 amino acids. V dropped 4 bases and J dropped 1; count of bases not matched to a gene: 8. Germline CDR1 is SGHNT and CDR2 is YYREEE (reference sequence). CDR3 sequence reads: CASSPAGTGSNTEAFF. DNA for the CDR3: TGTGCCAGCAGCCCCGCCGGGACAGGGTCGAACACTGAAGCTTTCTTT.

Notes on this clone: Additional DNA sequences in this sample encode the identical CDR3. The chain carries TRBV19 and TRBJ1-5; D is perhaps TRBD1 (5 bases). The V gene's germline CDR1 is LNHDA and CDR2 SQIVND (reference sequence). This CDR3 has 14 residues. The V end was cut by 3 bases, the J end by 3 bases, with 9 bases between. CDR3 protein: CASSIRDNNQPQHF. The CDR3 region has the DNA TGTGCCAGTAGTATCAGGGATAACAATCAGCCCCAGCATTTT.

This clone was counted once. The CDR3 reads CASSPPGLAGVASTGELFF. In DNA form, the CDR3 reads TGTGCCAGCAGCCCCCCGGGACTAGCGGGAGTTGCGAGCACCGGGGAGCTGTTTTTT. The chain couples TRBV5-4 to TRBJ2-2; 14 nucleotides align to TRBD2. This CDR3 comprises 19 residues. The germline V gene encodes CDR1 SGHNT and CDR2 YYREEE (reference sequence). V was pared by 4 bases and J by 4 bases, with 12 bases of the junction left unmatched.

The chain carries TRBV5-4 and TRBJ1-1, with D perhaps TRBD1 (5 bases). Germline CDR1 and CDR2: SGHNT and YYREEE (reference sequence). CDR3 length equals 15 residues. V gave up 0 bases and J gave up 2 bases, with 11 bases separating them. This CDR3 is CASSLAAQGNTEAFF. CDR3 bases: TGTGCCAGCAGCTTGGCCGCTCAGGGAAACACTGAAGCTTTCTTT.

This rearrangement joins TRBV29-1 to TRBJ1-1; 7 positions match TRBD1. Germline lookup yields CDR1 SQVTM and CDR2 ANQGSEA. The V segment lost 8 bases and the J segment 2 bases; nucleotides outside the gene matches: 8. The CDR3 totals 13 residues. CDR3 loop: CSPSDRDNTEAFF. The CDR3 coding sequence is TGCAGCCCCTCCGACAGGGACAACACTGAAGCTTTCTTT. Variable domain in full (rest from reference TRBV29-1 and TRBJ1-1): SAVISQKPSRDICQRGTSLTIQCQVDSQVTMMFWYRQQPGQSLTLIATANQGSEATYESGFVIDKFPISRPNLTFSTLTVSNMSPEDSSIYLCSPSDRDNTEAFFGQGTRLTVV.

This clone was seen a single time. V and J are TRBV29-1 and TRBJ2-3; D possibly corresponds to TRBD1 (6 bases). With 1 base removed from V and 3 bases from J, the gap between germline ends came to 14 bases. This CDR3 has 15 residues. From germline, CDR1 is SQVTM and CDR2 ANQGSEA. DNA of the CDR3: TGCAGCGTTGAAGTGATGGCAGGGGAAACAGATACGCAGTATTTT. This sequence encodes CSVEVMAGETDTQYF.

V and J are TRBV4-1 and TRBJ2-2; 9 positions match TRBD2. The V gene end was trimmed by 0 bases and the J gene end by 6 bases; junction bases not matched to a gene: 5. The CDR3 runs 16 residues. Germline V lookup: CDR1 MGHRA, CDR2 YSYEKL. The CDR3 DNA reads TGCGCCAGCAGCCAAGATAAACTAGCGGGCCCCGGGGAGCTGTTTTTT. It yields the protein CASSQDKLAGPGELFF.

V is TRBV6-5 and J is TRBJ1-3; D might be TRBD1 (6 bases). The CDR3 contains 14 residues. V lost 6 bases, J lost 2 bases, and 11 bases lay in between. The germline V gene encodes CDR1 MNHEY and CDR2 SVGAGI. As DNA, the CDR3 is TGTGCCAGCAGGTTTACAGGGCCTGGAAACACCATATATTTT. This translates into CASRFTGPGNTIYF.

Turning to this clone: This is likely a read error, given that the CDR3 carries no conserved phenylalanine or tryptophan at its end. This chain joins TRBV6-5 and TRBJ1-6, with D perhaps TRBD1 (5 bases). V was trimmed by 8 bases and J by 7 bases, leaving 12 bases between them. CDR1 and CDR2 from the germline V gene are MNHEY and SVGAGI. This CDR3 region has 13 residues. The CDR3 protein is CASGRGENSPLHL. CDR3 nucleotide sequence: TGTGCCAGCGGCCGGGGGGAAAATTCACCCCTCCACCTT.

V gene TRBV7-2 combines with J gene TRBJ1-4; TRBD1 is a possible D gene (5 bases). The CDR3 covers 15 residues. V was clipped by 5 bases and J by 8 bases, with 18 bases between them. CDR1 is SGHTA and CDR2 is FQGNSA in the germline V gene. In nucleotides, the CDR3 is TGTGCCAGCAGCCAGTGGGAGGGGCACGCGGAAAAACTGTTTTTT. It codes for CASSQWEGHAEKLFF.

The V and J genes are TRBV19 and TRBJ1-6; TRBD1 might be the D (5 bases). V lost 7 bases and J 9 bases, leaving 16 bases between the germline ends. From germline, CDR1 is LNHDA and CDR2 SQIVND (reference sequence). The CDR3 contains 14 residues. This CDR3 reads CASTLGLTASPLHF. The CDR3 nucleotides read TGTGCCAGTACTTTGGGACTTACAGCTTCACCCCTCCACTTT.

The rearrangement joins TRBV5-1 to TRBJ1-4; D call uncertain. The CDR3 has 14 amino acids. V shed 0 bases and J shed 3 bases, with 6 bases lying between them. Germline V gives CDR1 SGHRS, CDR2 YFSETQ. In DNA form, the CDR3 reads TGCGCCAGCAGCTTGGGTGCAGCTAATGAAAAACTGTTTTTT. Residues: CASSLGAANEKLFF. Variable domain in full (rest from reference TRBV5-1 and TRBJ1-4): KAGVTQTPRYLIKTRGQQVTLSCSPISGHRSVSWYQQTPGQGLQFLFEYFSETQRNKGNFPGRFSGRQFSNSRSEMNVSTLELGDSALYLCASSLGAANEKLFFGSGTQLSVL.